One sample yielded the 8 T cell receptor beta chains listed below, sequenced in a study of T cells in localized non-small cell lung cancer. Method: immunoSEQ multiplex PCR; TCRdb's copy keeps in-frame clones and lacks some. The table lists 5,000 to 8,000 clones, approximately 88% of them singletons. This specimen consisted of peripheral blood, obtained before any cancer treatment. Receptors originate from a male donor older than 55 with stage I lung adenocarcinoma.

The chain has TRBV5-1 and TRBJ2-5; tentative D call: TRBD1 (5 bases). The CDR3 loop spans 15 amino acids. Trimming cost V 4 bases and J 0 bases, with 13 bases left between them. Per germline, CDR1 SGHRS and CDR2 YFSETQ. The CDR3 sequence is CASSPDTGHQETQYF. DNA for the CDR3: TGCGCCAGCAGCCCGGATACAGGCCACCAAGAGACCCAGTACTTC.

The chain combines TRBV9 with TRBJ2-2; 8 bases line up with TRBD2. Germline lookup yields CDR1 SGDLS and CDR2 YYNGEE. This CDR3 comprises 16 residues. With V trimmed by 0 bases and J by 6 bases, 7 bases remained unmatched. CDR3 sequence: CASSVVSGGPPGELFF. The CDR3 DNA reads TGTGCCAGCAGCGTAGTTTCGGGAGGGCCCCCCGGGGAGCTGTTTTTT.

The CDR3 nucleotides are TGTGCTAGTGGGCAAGGGGCCGGGACAGGGGATTCTACCGGGGAGCTGTTTTTT. Encoded protein: CASGQGAGTGDSTGELFF. The chain couples TRBV12-5 to TRBJ2-2; 10 nucleotides match TRBD1. This CDR3 has 18 amino acids. In germline, CDR1 is LGHNT, CDR2 FRNRAP. Germline trimming cut 6 bases from V and 5 bases from J; bases unmatched to any gene: 15.

The chain uses TRBV18 and TRBJ2-1, with a possible D match to TRBD2 (5 bases). This CDR3 has 15 residues. The germline V gene has CDR1 KGHSH and CDR2 LQKENI. V lost 0 bases, J lost 6 bases, and 12 bases lay in between. The CDR3 DNA follows: TGTGCCAGCTCACCACCGGCGGGCAAGGGCAATGAGCAGTTCTTC. Its translation is CASSPPAGKGNEQFF.

This chain links TRBV2 with TRBJ2-7; tentatively, D is TRBD1 (6 bases). V dropped 6 bases and J dropped 5 bases, with 11 bases sitting between them. Germline V lookup: CDR1 SNHLY, CDR2 FYNNEI. This CDR3 contains 12 residues. CDR3: CASRVTGNEQYF. The CDR3 DNA reads TGTGCCAGCAGGGTTACAGGGAACGAGCAGTACTTC.

The chain has TRBV10-2 and TRBJ2-1, with TRBD2 matching 13 bases. Germline assignment: CDR1 WSHSY and CDR2 SAAADI. The CDR3 covers 16 residues. The V segment lost 7 bases and the J segment 7 bases; nucleotides outside the gene matches: 10. Written as DNA, the CDR3 is TGCGCCAGCACTCATTTGGGGACTAGCGGGACGAATGAGCAGTTCTTC. This sequence encodes CASTHLGTSGTNEQFF.

This chain uses TRBV28 with TRBJ1-3, with unresolved D. The CDR3 is made up of 11 amino acids. V dropped 8 bases and J dropped 2 bases, with 4 bases sitting between them. The germline V gene has CDR1 MDHEN and CDR2 SYDVKM. The CDR3 DNA reads TGTGCCAGCTGGGCTGGAAACACCATATATTTT. Protein: CASWAGNTIYF.

The V and J genes are TRBV7-9 and TRBJ2-1; D ambiguous. Germline V lookup: CDR1 SEHNR, CDR2 FQNEAQ (reference sequence). This CDR3 is built from 13 residues. Trimming stripped 6 bases from V and 3 bases from J, with 9 bases between. The CDR3 spells CASRADLYNEQFF. CDR3 DNA: TGTGCCAGCAGGGCCGACCTCTACAATGAGCAGTTCTTC.